These T cell receptor beta chains were read from a single sample in a study of blood T cell repertoires in COVID-19. The data were produced by immunoSEQ multiplex PCR, yet TCRdb's version contains in-frame clones alone and is incomplete. Of 90,000 to 130,000 clones listed, 80% to 90% were seen once; the top ten hold 1.4% to 1.5%. What was sequenced was peripheral blood. These receptors were collected from a man aged 35-49 years with acute or convalescent COVID-19. Both conserved end residues are trimmed from each CDR3. Fields, in order: V gene, CDR3 protein.

>TRBV5-1
ASKPGASGGYNEQF
>TRBV11-3
ASSSFGVGTGLVGELF
>TRBV6-5
ASRIDRGTEAF
>TRBV4-3
ASSQRALPNQPQH
>TRBV11-2
ASSLGASNYGYT
>TRBV6-6
ASTIQGGNTEAF
>TRBV5-4
ASSYESSYEQY
>TRBV2
ASRLTGTGIAETQY
>TRBV30
AWSALGQAGTEAF
>TRBV12-3/TRBV12-4
ASSPDNVGELF
>TRBV6-2/TRBV6-3
ASSLRGGLITRGNEKLF
>TRBV6-2/TRBV6-3
ASSYSGQIVNEQF
>TRBV7-2
ASSLERQPSTDTQY
>TRBV25-1
ASSAYGQGAGGYT
>TRBV30
AWHVGVKTGELF
>TRBV27
ASSLREGLTDTQY
>TRBV6-2/TRBV6-3
ASSSLTLQTTNEKLF
>TRBV5-1
ASSLLAGGAPYEQY
>TRBV19
ASSIRGPDTQY